The 17 T cell receptor beta chains given below trace back to one sample, sequenced in a study of OX40 agonist ivuxolimab in advanced cancers. Sequenced by immunoSEQ multiplex PCR; TCRdb stores in-frame clones only, minus some. The table records 39,000 or so clones, around 92% of them present only once. The sample was CD4+ or CD8+ T cells sorted from blood, taken in a trial of the OX40 agonist ivuxolimab. The source of these receptors is an adult with an advanced solid tumor such as melanoma, head and neck, liver or kidney cancer.

This rearrangement joins TRBV2 to TRBJ1-6; 7 bases align to TRBD1. Germline lookup yields CDR1 SNHLY and CDR2 FYNNEI. V lost 7 bases, J lost 9 bases, and 6 bases stayed unmatched. The CDR3 extends over 13 amino acids. As DNA, the CDR3 is TGTGCCAGCAATGGACAGGTCTTTTCACCCCTCCACTTT. It specifies CASNGQVFSPLHF.

The chain is built from TRBV4-3 and TRBJ2-5; no reliable D call. CDR1 LGHNA and CDR2 YSLEER come from the germline V gene. The CDR3 covers 14 residues. The V gene lost 3 bases and the J gene lost 4 bases, with 12 bases spanning the gap. The CDR3 DNA reads TGCGCCAGCAGCCAGGGTCTGGATAGAGAGACCCAGTACTTC. This gives the protein CASSQGLDRETQYF.

V gene TRBV6-7 combines with J gene TRBJ1-4; 10 nucleotides line up with TRBD1. TRBV6-7 is flagged as an ORF with uncertain function. This CDR3 is 23 amino acids long. V shed 7 bases, J shed 2 bases, and the junction held 28 bases outside the gene matches. The CDR3: CASIWVGTGEVRHPLWTNEKLFF. The CDR3 DNA is TGTGCCAGCATTTGGGTTGGGACAGGGGAAGTTCGACATCCCCTCTGGACTAATGAAAAACTGTTTTTT.

The V and J genes are TRBV25-1 and TRBJ1-1; D is perhaps TRBD1 (5 bases). CDR1 is MGHDK and CDR2 is SYGVNS in the germline V gene. V lost 5 bases to trimming and J lost 3 bases, with 16 bases between them. The CDR3 loop spans 15 amino acids. The CDR3 bases are TGTGCCAGCAGTAGAAGGGGAAGGGGAGACACTGAAGCTTTCTTT. Encoded protein: CASSRRGRGDTEAFF.

The count of this clone is one. The V gene is TRBV11-3, the J gene TRBJ2-2; D might be TRBD2 (6 bases). Germline V gene data show CDR1 as SGHNT and CDR2 as YENEEA. The V end was cut by 6 bases, the J end by 3 bases, with 11 bases between. There are 14 residues in the CDR3. The CDR3 DNA reads TGTGCCAGCAGTTCGGGGGTCTACACCGGGGAGCTGTTTTTT. Protein sequence: CASSSGVYTGELFF. Full variable domain (missing parts from reference TRBV11-3 and TRBJ2-2): EAGVVQSPRYKIIEKKQPVAFWCNPISGHNTLYWYLQNLGQGPELLIRYENEEAVDDSQLPKDRFSAERLKGVDSTLKIQPAELGDSAVYLCASSSGVYTGELFFGEGSRLTVL.

This chain uses TRBV30 with TRBJ2-3; a possible D gene is TRBD2 (6 bases). Trimming cost V 5 bases and J 4 bases, with 19 bases left between them. CDR1 GTSNPN and CDR2 SVGIG come from the germline V gene (reference sequence). The CDR3 consists of 15 residues. The CDR3, as DNA: TGTGCCTGGTATTCAACCAGAGCGGGTCCAGATACGCAGTATTTT. Its protein is CAWYSTRAGPDTQYF. Based on the CDR3 plus reference TRBV30 and TRBJ2-3, the full variable domain is SQTIHQWPATLVQPVGSPLSLECTVEGTSNPNLYWYRQAAGRGLQLLFYSVGIGQISSEVPQNLSASRPQDRQFILSSKKLLLSDSGFYLCAWYSTRAGPDTQYFGPGTRLTVL.

The chain links TRBV7-8 to TRBJ1-6; maybe TRBD1 (5 bases). Per germline, CDR1 SGHVS and CDR2 FQNEAQ. The CDR3 has 14 residues. V lost 0 bases and J 14 bases, leaving 14 bases between the germline ends. CDR3 amino acids: CASSLARATGALHF. The CDR3 DNA follows: TGTGCCAGCAGCTTAGCTCGGGCGACGGGGGCCCTCCACTTT.

The chain carries TRBV9 and TRBJ2-1, with D possibly called TRBD1 or TRBD2 (5 bases each). Trimming removed 4 bases at V and 0 bases at J, with 11 bases between. The CDR3 length is 15 residues. The germline gives CDR1 SGDLS, CDR2 YYNGEE. CDR3 sequence reads: CASSTGSGSYNEQFF. The CDR3 region has the DNA TGTGCCAGCAGCACAGGAAGCGGCTCCTACAATGAGCAGTTCTTC.

The rearrangement joins TRBV13 to TRBJ1-6; TRBD1 agrees at 9 bases. The CDR3 is 18 residues long. CDR1 PRHDT and CDR2 FYEKMQ come from the germline V gene (reference sequence). The ends lost 0 bases at V and 7 bases at J; junction bases unmatched: 10. CDR3 DNA: TGTGCCAGCAGCTTAGGGACTGTACAGGGGGCGCCAAATTCACCCCTCCACTTT. This encodes CASSLGTVQGAPNSPLHF.

The chain employs TRBV5-8 and TRBJ2-1, with 7 bases lining up with TRBD1. Germline V gene lookup returns CDR1 SGHTS and CDR2 YDEGEE. After removal of 3 bases from V and 10 bases from J, the junction contained 7 bases not matched to a gene. The CDR3 has 13 residues. The CDR3 protein is CASSYRQGGEQFF. CDR3 DNA sequence: TGTGCCAGCAGCTACAGACAGGGCGGGGAGCAGTTCTTC. The full variable domain, its missing parts supplied by reference TRBV5-8 and TRBJ2-1, is EAGVTQSPTHLIKTRGQQATLRCSPISGHTSVYWYQQALGLGLQFLLWYDEGEERNRGNFPPRFSGRQFPNYSSELNVNALELEDSALYLCASSYRQGGEQFFGPGTRLTVL.

The gene calls are TRBV5-1 and TRBJ1-3; D not certain. This CDR3 has 14 amino acids. CDR1 is SGHRS, CDR2 YFSETQ, per germline. Deletions cut 4 bases from V and 0 bases from J, with 8 bases between. The DNA of the CDR3 is TGCGCCAGCAGCCGCGATAGCTCTGGAAACACCATATATTTT. It specifies CASSRDSSGNTIYF. The whole variable domain, remainder taken from reference TRBV5-1 and TRBJ1-3, is KAGVTQTPRYLIKTRGQQVTLSCSPISGHRSVSWYQQTPGQGLQFLFEYFSETQRNKGNFPGRFSGRQFSNSRSEMNVSTLELGDSALYLCASSRDSSGNTIYFGEGSWLTVV.

This clone showed up just once. This chain links TRBV5-1 with TRBJ2-7, with D possibly matching TRBD2 (6 bases). CDR3 size: 14 residues. Deletions cut 4 bases from V and 1 base from J, with 12 bases between. Germline lookup yields CDR1 SGHRS and CDR2 YFSETQ. The CDR3 loop is CASSGPGGSYEQYF. CDR3 bases: TGCGCCAGCAGCGGGCCAGGAGGGTCCTACGAGCAGTACTTC.

This rearrangement joins TRBV5-1 to TRBJ2-2; 7 nucleotides match TRBD1. J gave up 4 bases and V 2 bases, and 5 bases lay outside the gene matches. This CDR3 spans 15 amino acids. CDR1 and CDR2 (germline): SGHRS, YFSETQ. The CDR3 DNA reads TGCGCCAGCAGCTTTATGTCAGGGGGCACCGGGGAGCTGTTTTTT. It is translated as CASSFMSGGTGELFF.

This chain connects TRBV11-3 to TRBJ1-1; D uncertain. From germline, CDR1 is SGHNT and CDR2 YENEEA. The CDR3 is 12 residues long. V gave up 2 bases and J gave up 4 bases, with 5 bases separating them. The CDR3: CASSLTGTEAFF. The CDR3 region has the DNA TGTGCCAGCAGCTTAACGGGCACTGAAGCTTTCTTT.

The chain combines TRBV7-2 with TRBJ2-1; 7 bases are shared with TRBD2. V lost 1 base to trimming and J lost 15 bases; unmatched junction nucleotides: 9. The CDR3 is 13 residues long. Germline V gene lookup returns CDR1 SGHTA and CDR2 FQGNSA. CDR3 DNA sequence: TGTGCCAGCAGCTTAGATGCGGTCAGGGAGGGGTTCTTC. Its protein product is CASSLDAVREGFF.

The chain carries TRBV4-3 and TRBJ1-2; perhaps TRBD1 as D (5 bases). Per the germline V gene, CDR1 is LGHNA and CDR2 is YSLEER. The CDR3 length is 14 residues. V lost 1 base to trimming and J lost 7 bases, with 13 bases between them. CDR3 loop: CASSQATGTFGYTF. The CDR3 DNA reads TGCGCCAGCAGCCAAGCCACAGGAACATTTGGCTACACCTTC.

In this sample, this clone turned up once. This sequence joins TRBV7-9 and TRBJ1-1; D ambiguous. Per the germline V gene, CDR1 is SEHNR and CDR2 is FQNEAQ (reference sequence). V shed 4 bases and J shed 1 base, with 10 bases lying between them. The CDR3 has 14 amino acids. For the CDR3, the DNA is TGTGCCAGCAGCTGGTCGGGTACGAACACTGAAGCTTTCTTT. Residues: CASSWSGTNTEAFF.